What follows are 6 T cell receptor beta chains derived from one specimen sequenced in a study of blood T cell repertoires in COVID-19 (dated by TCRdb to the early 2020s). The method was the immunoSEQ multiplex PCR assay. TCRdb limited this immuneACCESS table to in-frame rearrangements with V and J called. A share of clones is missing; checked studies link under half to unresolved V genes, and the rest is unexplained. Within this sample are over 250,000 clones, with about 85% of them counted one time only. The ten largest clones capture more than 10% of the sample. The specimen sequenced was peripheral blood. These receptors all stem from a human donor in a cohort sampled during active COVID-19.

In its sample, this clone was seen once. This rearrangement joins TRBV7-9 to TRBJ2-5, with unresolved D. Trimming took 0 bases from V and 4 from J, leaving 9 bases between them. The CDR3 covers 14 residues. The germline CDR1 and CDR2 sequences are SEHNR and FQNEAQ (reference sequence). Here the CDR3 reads CASSLAQTSETQYF. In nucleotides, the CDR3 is TGTGCCAGCAGCTTAGCGCAGACTTCAGAGACCCAGTACTTC. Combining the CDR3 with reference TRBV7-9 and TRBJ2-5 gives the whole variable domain DTGVSQNPRHKITKRGQNVTFRCDPISEHNRLYWYRQTLGQGPEFLTYFQNEAQLEKSRLLSDRFSAERPKGSFSTLEIQRTEQGDSAMYLCASSLAQTSETQYFGPGTRLLVL.

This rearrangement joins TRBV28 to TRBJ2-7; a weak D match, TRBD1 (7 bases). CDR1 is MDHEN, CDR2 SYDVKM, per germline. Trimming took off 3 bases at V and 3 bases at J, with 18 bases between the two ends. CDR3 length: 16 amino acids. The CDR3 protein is CASSLGGGTAIYEQYF. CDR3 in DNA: TGTGCCAGCAGTTTGGGTGGGGGGACAGCAATCTACGAGCAGTACTTC.

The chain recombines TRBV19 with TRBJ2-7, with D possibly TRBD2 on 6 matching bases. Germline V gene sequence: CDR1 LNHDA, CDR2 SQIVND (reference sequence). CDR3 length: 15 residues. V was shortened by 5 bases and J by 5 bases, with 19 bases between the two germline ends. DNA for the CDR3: TGTGCCAGTAGTTCCCGGGGGACGCCTCCTGACGAGCAGTACTTC. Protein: CASSSRGTPPDEQYF. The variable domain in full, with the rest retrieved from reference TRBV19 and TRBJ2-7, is DGGITQSPKYLFRKEGQNVTLSCEQNLNHDAMYWYRQDPGQGLRLIYYSQIVNDFQKGDIAEGYSVSREKKESFPLTVTSAQKNPTAFYLCASSSRGTPPDEQYFGPGTRLTVT.

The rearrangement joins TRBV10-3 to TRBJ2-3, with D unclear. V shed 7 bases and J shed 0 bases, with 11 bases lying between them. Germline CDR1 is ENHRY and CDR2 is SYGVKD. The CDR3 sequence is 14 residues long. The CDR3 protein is CAITRPGSTDTQYF. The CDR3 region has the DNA TGTGCCATCACCCGGCCGGGTAGCACAGATACGCAGTATTTT.

The CDR3 DNA sequence: TGTGCCACCAGTGATATGAGCGGGATGAACACTGAAGCTTTCTTT. Encoded protein: CATSDMSGMNTEAFF. This chain connects TRBV24-1 to TRBJ1-1; D uncertain. The length of the CDR3 is 15 residues. The V gene lost 3 bases and the J gene lost 0 bases, with 10 bases spanning the gap. Germline CDR1 KGHDR, CDR2 SFDVKD.

The DNA for the CDR3 is TGTGCCAGCAGCCCGGGACAGGCTCGATCTGGAAACACCATATATTTT. Its translation: CASSPGQARSGNTIYF. This rearrangement joins TRBV5-4 to TRBJ1-3; 8 bases map to TRBD1. The CDR3 consists of 16 residues. The ends lost 4 bases at V and 1 base at J; junction bases unmatched: 7. CDR1 is SGHNT, CDR2 YYREEE, per germline (reference sequence).